These 20 T cell receptor beta chains were sequenced from one sample in a study of shared clonotypes between healthy human individuals. The method was immunoSEQ multiplex PCR; TCRdb's version includes in-frame clones alone and lacks a portion of them. The sample gives about 1.4 million clones, 95% to 97% of which show up once; 0.95% to 1.5% is in the top ten. Input material: naive CD4+ T cells sorted from blood. Subset denoted: CD45RA+ positively selected. The receptors come from a man younger than 40 in good health.

The J gene is TRBJ2-1, the V gene TRBV7-3; D uncertain. The CDR3 is made up of 15 amino acids. Germline V gene sequence: CDR1 SGHTA, CDR2 FQGTGA. The V end was cut by 5 bases, the J end by 6 bases, with 17 bases between. This CDR3 is CASSPPGSLGNEQFF. The CDR3 nucleotides are TGTGCCAGCAGCCCCCCGGGTAGCCTCGGCAATGAGCAGTTCTTC. The complete variable domain, with remaining parts taken from reference TRBV7-3 and TRBJ2-1, reads GAGVSQTPSNKVTEKGKYVELRCDPISGHTALYWYRQSLGQGPEFLIYFQGTGAADDSGLPNDRFFAVRPEGSVSTLKIQRTERGDSAVYLCASSPPGSLGNEQFFGPGTRLTVL.

The chain links TRBV28 to TRBJ2-7; 8 bases agree with TRBD1. CDR3 length equals 15 residues. The V and J ends lost 6 bases and 2 bases, in that order; junction bases with no gene match: 9. Germline V gives CDR1 MDHEN, CDR2 SYDVKM. The DNA of the CDR3 is TGTGCCAGCAGCCTAGGGTCGACAGGGGCCTACGAGCAGTACTTC. Translation gives CASSLGSTGAYEQYF.

The CDR3 reads CASSSDRRATEAFF. The DNA of the CDR3 is TGTGCCAGTAGTTCTGACAGGCGGGCCACTGAAGCTTTCTTT. The rearrangement joins TRBV19 to TRBJ1-1, with D possibly TRBD1 on 6 matching bases. With 5 bases removed from V and 4 bases from J, the gap between germline ends came to 14 bases. The CDR3 is made up of 14 amino acids. Germline V gene sequence: CDR1 LNHDA, CDR2 SQIVND (reference sequence).

The chain is built from TRBV19 and TRBJ2-1; 7 nucleotides align to TRBD1. The ends lost 3 bases at V and 5 bases at J; junction bases unmatched: 7. The germline gives CDR1 LNHDA, CDR2 SQIVND (reference sequence). The CDR3 extends over 15 amino acids. CDR3 in DNA: TGTGCCAGTAGTATCCGGGACAGACAGAACAATGAGCAGTTCTTC. It encodes CASSIRDRQNNEQFF.

The V call is TRBV18, the J call TRBJ2-1; no clear D gene. Trimming shortened V by 3 bases and J by 0 bases, and 6 bases separated the two germline ends. Germline values: CDR1 KGHSH, CDR2 LQKENI. CDR3 length: 14 amino acids. The CDR3 loop reads CASSPEISYNEQFF. Written as DNA, the CDR3 is TGTGCCAGCTCACCTGAGATCTCCTACAATGAGCAGTTCTTC.

The chain uses TRBV7-9 and TRBJ2-7, with D perhaps given as TRBD1 or TRBD2 (5 bases each). Per germline, CDR1 SEHNR and CDR2 FQNEAQ (reference sequence). V was cut by 2 bases and J by 7 bases, with 18 bases left in between. CDR3 length equals 15 residues. The CDR3 sequence: CASSLRELAKGEQYF. For the CDR3, the DNA is TGTGCCAGCAGCTTAAGGGAGCTAGCCAAGGGGGAGCAGTACTTC. The complete variable domain, with remaining parts taken from reference TRBV7-9 and TRBJ2-7, reads DTGVSQNPRHKITKRGQNVTFRCDPISEHNRLYWYRQTLGQGPEFLTYFQNEAQLEKSRLLSDRFSAERPKGSFSTLEIQRTEQGDSAMYLCASSLRELAKGEQYFGPGTRLTVT.

A remark on this clone: A read error may produce the germline difference seen at one junction end. This chain connects TRBV7-7 to TRBJ2-5; D might be TRBD1 (6 bases). This CDR3 has 14 amino acids. Per the germline V gene, CDR1 is SSHAT and CDR2 is FNYEAQ (reference sequence). The CDR3 coding sequence is TGTGCTAGCAGCCAAGGGACACCTCGCGAGACCCAGTACTTC. Encoded protein: CASSQGTPRETQYF.

A remark on this clone: The same CDR3 is also encoded by other DNA sequences in this sample. The CDR3 sequence is CASSPLDRDGYTF. CDR3 nucleotides: TGTGCCAGCTCCCCCCTAGACAGAGATGGCTACACCTTC. The chain couples TRBV18 to TRBJ1-2; a possible D gene is TRBD1 (5 bases). CDR1 KGHSH and CDR2 LQKENI come from the germline V gene. The CDR3 sequence is 13 residues long. V lost 6 bases and J 6 bases, leaving 14 bases between the germline ends. Together with reference TRBV18 and TRBJ1-2, the CDR3 gives the full variable domain: NAGVMQNPRHLVRRRGQEARLRCSPMKGHSHVYWYRQLPEEGLKFMVYLQKENIIDESGMPKERFSAEFPKEGPSILRIQQVVRGDSAAYFCASSPLDRDGYTFGSGTRLTVV.

This chain joins TRBV10-1 and TRBJ2-5, with a tentative D call TRBD2 (6 bases). Trimming cost V 9 bases and J 4 bases, with 15 bases left between them. The CDR3 is made up of 13 amino acids. CDR1 WNHNN and CDR2 SYGVQD come from the germline V gene (reference sequence). The CDR3 DNA reads TGCGCCAGGACCCGGGGGTGGGCAGAGACCCAGTACTTC. Its protein is CARTRGWAETQYF.

This clone was seen once. The chain recombines TRBV7-8 with TRBJ2-7; D remains unclear. Trimming stripped 5 bases from V and 6 bases from J, with 8 bases between. This CDR3 is built from 11 residues. Germline V lookup: CDR1 SGHVS, CDR2 FQNEAQ. The CDR3: CASSKLGEQYF. The CDR3 DNA reads as TGTGCCAGCAGCAAACTGGGCGAGCAGTACTTC.

The chain employs TRBV28 and TRBJ1-5; no reliable D call. V lost 3 bases and J lost 3, with 9 bases in between. Germline V lookup: CDR1 MDHEN, CDR2 SYDVKM. The CDR3 runs 14 residues. The CDR3 here is CASSFLVTNQPQHF. CDR3 in DNA: TGTGCCAGCAGTTTTTTGGTTACCAATCAGCCCCAGCATTTT.

The chain couples TRBV27 to TRBJ1-2, with 10 bases fitting TRBD1. Germline-derived CDR1 and CDR2 are MNHEY and SMNVEV (reference sequence). CDR3 length: 15 amino acids. V was pared by 3 bases and J by 7 bases, with 8 bases of the junction left unmatched. CDR3 sequence (DNA): TGTGCCAGCAGTTTCCGGACAGGGGGAATCGGTGGCTACACCTTC. Encoded protein: CASSFRTGGIGGYTF.

J is TRBJ1-4 and V is TRBV6-5; weak D call: TRBD1 (5 bases). The germline V gene encodes CDR1 MNHEY and CDR2 SVGAGI. This CDR3 has 15 residues. Trimming left V 5 bases short and J 0 bases short, with 10 bases between. CDR3 coding DNA: TGTGCCAGCAGTCTCGCGGGGGCAACTAATGAAAAACTGTTTTTT. Translating gives CASSLAGATNEKLFF.

The V and J genes are TRBV9 and TRBJ2-7; perhaps TRBD1 as D (5 bases). Germline assignment: CDR1 SGDLS and CDR2 YYNGEE. This CDR3 spans 14 amino acids. Trimming shortened V by 0 bases and J by 6 bases, and 13 bases separated the two germline ends. Here the CDR3 DNA reads TGTGCCAGCAGCGTAGGACAGTTACCCCTCGAGCAGTACTTC. It specifies CASSVGQLPLEQYF. Based on the CDR3 plus reference TRBV9 and TRBJ2-7, the full variable domain is DSGVTQTPKHLITATGQRVTLRCSPRSGDLSVYWYQQSLDQGLQFLIQYYNGEERAKGNILERFSAQQFPDLHSELNLSSLELGDSALYFCASSVGQLPLEQYFGPGTRLTVT.

Worth noting for this clone: The junction does not match germline at one end; this may be a read error. This sequence joins TRBV7-7 and TRBJ2-1, with TRBD2 matching over 9 bases. The CDR3 is 15 amino acids. CDR1 is SSHAT and CDR2 is FNYEAQ in the germline V gene (reference sequence). As DNA, the CDR3 is TGTGCTAGCAGCTCTGGACGGACTAGCGTAAATGAGCAGTTCTTC. This sequence encodes CASSSGRTSVNEQFF. Based on the CDR3 plus reference TRBV7-7 and TRBJ2-1, the full variable domain is GAGVSQSPRYKVTKRGQDVTLRCDPISSHATLYWYQQALGQGPEFLTYFNYEAQPDKSGLPSDRFSAERPEGSISTLTIQRTEQRDSAMYRCASSSGRTSVNEQFFGPGTRLTVL.

J is TRBJ2-7 and V is TRBV7-9, with no clear D. V was cut by 1 base and J by 0 bases, with 16 bases left in between. Per germline, CDR1 SEHNR and CDR2 FQNEAQ (reference sequence). There are 17 residues in the CDR3. The CDR3, as DNA: TGTGCCAGCAGCTTAGTTGGGGTGGCTACCAGCTCCTACGAGCAGTACTTC. It encodes CASSLVGVATSSYEQYF.

CDR3 DNA: TGTGCCAGCAGTTTGATGAATGAGCAGTTCTTC. Its protein is CASSLMNEQFF. The chain is built from TRBV28 and TRBJ2-1; D gene ambiguous. V was clipped by 3 bases and J by 7 bases, with 4 bases between them. CDR1 and CDR2 (germline): MDHEN, SYDVKM. The CDR3 loop spans 11 amino acids.

The sample holds one count of this clone. The chain uses TRBV4-1 and TRBJ2-3, with 8 bases lining up with TRBD1. V lost 6 bases to trimming and J lost 2 bases; unmatched junction nucleotides: 10. This CDR3 has 16 amino acids. Germline V lookup: CDR1 MGHRA, CDR2 YSYEKL. CDR3 residues: CASRTGQGITTDTQYF. CDR3 DNA: TGCGCCAGCAGAACAGGACAGGGAATAACCACAGATACGCAGTATTTT.

V is TRBV11-3 and J is TRBJ2-2; maybe TRBD2 (5 bases). The CDR3 runs to 15 residues. Trimming took 1 base from V and 2 from J, leaving 8 bases between them. The germline V gene has CDR1 SGHNT and CDR2 YENEEA. The CDR3 nucleotides read TGTGCCAGCAGCTTAGGAGAGGGAAACACCGGGGAGCTGTTTTTT. Protein: CASSLGEGNTGELFF. Based on the CDR3 plus reference TRBV11-3 and TRBJ2-2, the full variable domain is EAGVVQSPRYKIIEKKQPVAFWCNPISGHNTLYWYLQNLGQGPELLIRYENEEAVDDSQLPKDRFSAERLKGVDSTLKIQPAELGDSAVYLCASSLGEGNTGELFFGEGSRLTVL.

V gene TRBV5-4 combines with J gene TRBJ2-7, with a possible D match to TRBD1 (5 bases). This CDR3 is 14 amino acids long. Germline CDR1 and CDR2: SGHNT and YYREEE (reference sequence). Trimming shortened V by 3 bases and J by 5 bases, and 15 bases separated the two germline ends. CDR3 region: CASSSPGKGDEQYF. The CDR3 nucleotides read TGTGCCAGCAGCTCCCCAGGGAAGGGCGACGAGCAGTACTTC.